The rows below give T cell receptor beta chains drawn from one sample of a study of CD8+ T cells in alopecia areata. The method was immunoSEQ multiplex PCR; TCRdb's version includes in-frame clones alone and lacks a portion of them. The table records 65,000 to 90,000 clones, about 53% of them present only once. Source material: NKG2D-high CD8+ T cells sorted from blood. The receptors here all came from a human donor with alopecia areata. Both conserved end residues are trimmed from each CDR3.

>TRBJ1-2|TRBV28
ASRYRGADGYT
>TRBJ2-7|TRBV5-1
ASSSGSGGYEQY
>TRBJ1-1|TRBV9
ASSSESRENTEAF
>TRBJ2-1|TRBV14
ASSHVPSGKREQF
>TRBJ2-6|TRBV2
ASGGTSGANVLT
>TRBJ2-5|TRBV4-1
ASSRGQGQETQY
>TRBJ1-1|TRBV29-1
SVVWGKQSRQEGNTEAF
>TRBJ2-5|TRBV28
ASRGETQY
>TRBJ2-1|TRBV11-2
ASSLPGLVNEQF
>TRBJ2-7|TRBV30
AWSFTGAGEQY
>TRBJ1-1|TRBV30
AWSFPFGALNTEAF
>TRBJ1-2|TRBV27
ASSFWTGYGYT
>TRBJ2-7|TRBV7-9
ASSLSEYEQY
>TRBJ1-4|TRBV6-6
ASSPGRDSH
>TRBJ1-1|TRBV6-5
ASSYGQEAF
>TRBJ2-3|TRBV5-6
ASSWGTGRGDTQY
>TRBJ1-5|TRBV7-9
ASSSSIRNQPQH
>TRBJ1-1|TRBV29-1
SVETDTEAF
>TRBJ2-6|TRBV10-3
AVGTALAGANVLT
>TRBJ2-7|TRBV23-1
ASSQWRTGTDYEQY
>TRBJ1-1|TRBV5-1
ASSPDRGPLNTEAF
>TRBJ2-5|TRBV28
ASSAGGTQY
>TRBJ2-2|TRBV29-1
SVSGLVSGELF
>TRBJ2-7|TRBV27
ASSLTGDYEQY
>TRBJ2-6|TRBV5-1
ASSIGHVSGANVLT
>TRBJ2-3|TRBV29-1
SVVQGAITDTQY
>TRBJ2-7|TRBV29-1
SVEAAEPEQY
>TRBJ1-1|TRBV29-1
SVEDPRGIGTEAF
>TRBJ2-3|TRBV29-1
IDRSGGAVDTQY
>TRBJ2-7|TRBV28
ASSSPGPSSYEQY
>TRBJ1-5|TRBV7-8
ASSSSEASNQPQH
>TRBJ2-1|TRBV28
ASSFTSVSYNEQF
>TRBJ2-5|TRBV9
ASSDPAAGGRDQETQY
>TRBJ1-2|TRBV6-6
ATSDRIYGYT
>TRBJ2-1|TRBV2
ASSESHPLNYEQF
>TRBJ2-3|TRBV30
AWSPDRSTDTQY
>TRBJ2-1|TRBV11-2
ASSLVGSDDEQF
>TRBJ2-3|TRBV27
ASSFLGEDTQY
>TRBJ2-7|TRBV14
ASSRTGGSTDQY
>TRBJ2-7|TRBV29-1
SVEVRLAGAYEQY
>TRBJ2-1|TRBV27
ASSSRILAGGTYNEQF
>TRBJ1-5|TRBV9
ASSGQAGNQPQH
>TRBJ2-7|TRBV30
AWSLDTYEQY
>TRBJ1-5|TRBV12-5
ASGWGAEGQPQH
>TRBJ1-1|TRBV29-1
SVPSPLNTEAF
>TRBJ2-7|TRBV27
ASSLEGNEQY
>.|TRBV20-1
SGADSYEQY
>TRBJ1-4|TRBV29-1
SVTGSGEKLF
>TRBJ2-5|TRBV28
ASSFSGTGATQY
>TRBJ1-1|TRBV9
ASSLGQGASEAF
>TRBJ2-7|TRBV27
ASSQGGNEQY
>TRBJ2-7|TRBV30
AWGPQEYEQY
>TRBJ2-7|TRBV7-9
APYEQY
>TRBJ2-3|TRBV29-1
SVEGLVLAGHTDTQY
>TRBJ2-1|TRBV29-1
SVGVGRDYNEQF
>TRBJ1-2|TRBV6-5
ASRTPGSGYT
>TRBJ2-7|TRBV29-1
SVVGYGSSYEQY
>TRBJ1-5|TRBV21-1
ASRGRGGLGQPQH
>.|TRBV29-1
SVRGGEVDEQY